These 7 T cell receptor beta chains originate from one sample sequenced in a study of T-cell reconstitution after alpha-beta-depleted transplantation in children listed by TCRdb under 2016. Receptor amplification or capture employed PCR. The run used an Illumina HiSeq 2500. To normalize quantification of the TCRbeta repertoire, the TCR libraries were built with molecular barcoding that relied on unique molecular identifiers. The public sequencing data were trimmed at Q25 with fastp and processed into clonotypes with MiXCR by TCRdb, which kept only in-frame beta chains. Each record represents a unique CDR3 protein, reported with the most common genes and DNA among its rows. The sample includes approximately 220,000 distinct CDR3 sequences, with roughly a sixth observed a single time. 43% of the sample comes from the top ten. The sample's treatment or condition label, decoded: allogeneic hematopoietic cell transplantation with graft depleted of TCRalphabeta T cells and CD19 B cells.

The sample was PBMCs, mostly from graft donor cells, taken 360 days after TCRalphabeta/CD19-depleted stem cell transplant. The receptors stem from a male patient between 2 and 9 years old who had a stem cell transplant for acute lymphoblastic leukemia, so the T cells may come from the graft donor.

This clonotype was observed a few times. This chain links TRBV14 with TRBJ2-7; D could derive from TRBD1 or TRBD2 (5 bases each). The CDR3 runs 16 residues. Deletions cut 0 bases from V and 5 bases from J, with 17 bases between. The germline CDR1 and CDR2 sequences are SGHDN and FVKESK. This chain's CDR3 is CASSQDRLLGAHEQYF. The CDR3 coding sequence is TGTGCCAGCAGCCAAGATCGGCTCCTCGGGGCCCACGAGCAGTACTTC.

In its sample, this clonotype was seen many times. The chain recombines TRBV6-6 with TRBJ2-2; 14 bases are a match to TRBD2. J gave up 1 base and V 4 bases, and 2 bases lay outside the gene matches. CDR3 length: 17 amino acids. From germline, CDR1 is MNHNY and CDR2 SVGAGI (reference sequence). Written as DNA, the CDR3 is TGTGCCAGCAGTTCGGGACTAGCGGGGGTGAACACCGGGGAGCTGTTTTTT. This translates into CASSSGLAGVNTGELFF.

The rearrangement links TRBV5-1 to TRBJ2-3, with D possibly matching TRBD2 (6 bases). The length of the CDR3 is 14 residues. Trimming removed 3 bases from V and 4 bases from J, with 12 bases in between. Germline V lookup: CDR1 SGHRS, CDR2 YFSETQ. CDR3: CASSSGGAADTQYF. CDR3 in DNA: TGCGCCAGCAGCTCAGGCGGGGCGGCAGATACGCAGTATTTT.

This clonotype has more than one count but fewer than ten. V and J are TRBV30 and TRBJ1-5; D gene uncertain. The CDR3 spans 15 residues. The ends were cut back, 0 bases at V and 9 bases at J, with 18 bases in the middle. Germline CDR1 reads GTSNPN; CDR2 reads SVGIG (reference sequence). CDR3 bases: TGTGCCTGGAGTGTACTTGATTTTGGGAGAGGGCCCCAGCATTTT. It is translated as CAWSVLDFGRGPQHF. The variable domain in full, with the rest retrieved from reference TRBV30 and TRBJ1-5, is SQTIHQWPATLVQPVGSPLSLECTVEGTSNPNLYWYRQAAGRGLQLLFYSVGIGQISSEVPQNLSASRPQDRQFILSSKKLLLSDSGFYLCAWSVLDFGRGPQHFGDGTRLSIL.

This clonotype was detected ten times or more. The CDR3 region is CASSRHRVDEQFF. CDR3 nucleotides: TGTGCCAGTAGTAGACACAGGGTGGATGAGCAGTTCTTC. The chain links TRBV19 to TRBJ2-1; D possibly corresponds to TRBD1 (6 bases). The germline CDR1 and CDR2 sequences are LNHDA and SQIVND (reference sequence). Trimming removed 4 bases from V and 8 bases from J, with 12 bases in between. The CDR3 spans 13 residues.

In its sample, this clonotype was seen a few times. This chain joins TRBV12-3 or TRBV12-4 and TRBJ2-5, with D tentatively TRBD1 (5 bases). The CDR3 totals 14 residues. Trimming removed 2 bases from V and 8 bases from J, with 15 bases in between. The CDR3 nucleotides read TGTGCCAGCAGTTTATTGCAGGGCAAAGGCACCCAGTACTTC. As protein: CASSLLQGKGTQYF.

This clonotype was detected only a few times. V is TRBV7-9 and J is TRBJ1-2, with D unresolved. This CDR3 spans 14 amino acids. With 5 bases removed from V and 7 bases from J, the gap between germline ends came to 17 bases. Germline lookup yields CDR1 SEHNR and CDR2 FQNEAQ (reference sequence). The CDR3 protein is CASSSTTRRSGYTF. The DNA of the CDR3 is TGTGCCAGCAGCAGCACTACCAGACGCAGTGGCTACACCTTC.